A single sample is the source of the 12 T cell receptor beta chains below, sequenced in a study of cytomegalovirus exposure and HLA in healthy donors. Amplification used 60 Vbeta primers and 13 Jbeta primers. Here immunoSEQ multiplex PCR was the method, and the copy in TCRdb shows in-frame clones only, minus some. The sample has about 160,000 clones; roughly 79% are singletons. Sequencing was done on a sample of PBMCs. The source of these receptors is a woman aged 45 to 65 in good health and CMV-seropositive.

The chain couples TRBV2 to TRBJ1-2, with 7 bases fitting TRBD1. The germline CDR1 and CDR2 sequences are SNHLY and FYNNEI. Trimming cost V 4 bases and J 0 bases; bases outside gene matches: 11. The CDR3 runs 17 residues. As DNA, the CDR3 is TGTGCCAGCAGTGTCCCCCGGTCAGGGGGTCCTAACTATGGCTACACCTTC. Encoded protein: CASSVPRSGGPNYGYTF.

This sequence joins TRBV7-9 and TRBJ1-2; maybe TRBD1 (5 bases). Germline-derived CDR1 and CDR2 are SEHNR and FQNEAQ (reference sequence). This CDR3 comprises 14 residues. V dropped 5 bases and J dropped 8 bases, with 18 bases sitting between them. The CDR3 loop is CASSPPGGSYGYTF. In DNA, the CDR3 is TGTGCCAGCAGCCCCCCCGGGGGAAGTTACGGCTACACCTTC.

The V and J genes are TRBV19 and TRBJ1-6; 7 nucleotides match TRBD1. Per germline, CDR1 LNHDA and CDR2 SQIVND (reference sequence). V lost 1 base to trimming and J lost 6 bases; unmatched junction nucleotides: 15. CDR3 length: 19 amino acids. The CDR3 loop is CASSIALAGGRFLNSPLHF. The DNA of the CDR3 is TGTGCCAGTAGTATAGCACTAGCAGGGGGTCGATTCCTTAATTCACCCCTCCACTTT. The full variable domain, completed using reference TRBV19 and TRBJ1-6, is DGGITQSPKYLFRKEGQNVTLSCEQNLNHDAMYWYRQDPGQGLRLIYYSQIVNDFQKGDIAEGYSVSREKKESFPLTVTSAQKNPTAFYLCASSIALAGGRFLNSPLHFGNGTRLTVT.

V usage is TRBV5-1 and J usage is TRBJ2-1, with TRBD2 identical over 11 bases. CDR1 is SGHRS and CDR2 is YFSETQ in the germline V gene. V was clipped by 3 bases and J by 4 bases; unmatched bases: 3. The CDR3 extends over 15 amino acids. The CDR3 coding sequence is TGCGCCAGCAGCTCGGGACTAGCGGAATACAATGAGCAGTTCTTC. Encoded protein: CASSSGLAEYNEQFF.

This chain uses TRBV2 with TRBJ2-1; tentatively, D is TRBD1 (6 bases). V lost 7 bases and J lost 4, with 14 bases in between. The germline V gene has CDR1 SNHLY and CDR2 FYNNEI. The CDR3 length is 14 residues. CDR3 amino acids: CASTRSQGYNEQFF. Here the CDR3 DNA reads TGTGCCAGCACACGGTCGCAGGGGTACAATGAGCAGTTCTTC.

The chain has TRBV19 and TRBJ2-1; 7 bases agree with TRBD1. The CDR3 has 15 amino acids. The V segment lost 4 bases and the J segment 2 bases; nucleotides outside the gene matches: 5. CDR1 is LNHDA and CDR2 is SQIVND in the germline V gene (reference sequence). The CDR3 region is CASSTTGDTYNEQFF. The CDR3 bases are TGTGCCAGTAGTACCACAGGGGACACCTACAATGAGCAGTTCTTC.

V and J are TRBV7-9 and TRBJ1-2, with 12 bases identical to TRBD1. The CDR3 is 15 amino acids. With V trimmed by 5 bases and J by 8 bases, 9 bases remained unmatched. Germline CDR1 SEHNR, CDR2 FQNEAQ (reference sequence). The CDR3 region is CASSAPGQGARGYTF. CDR3 bases: TGTGCCAGCAGCGCTCCGGGACAGGGGGCGCGGGGCTACACCTTC.

Written as DNA, the CDR3 is TGTGCCAGCACACTTGGGGGCGATCTCCACTTT. Encoded protein: CASTLGGDLHF. The chain joins TRBV7-9 to TRBJ1-6; the D gene is possibly TRBD1 (6 bases). The CDR3 loop spans 11 amino acids. Deletions cut 7 bases from V and 16 bases from J, with 14 bases between. Germline V gene data show CDR1 as SEHNR and CDR2 as FQNEAQ (reference sequence).

The chain carries TRBV27 and TRBJ2-4; 9 nucleotides align to TRBD1. After removal of 8 bases from V and 7 bases from J, the junction contained 9 bases not matched to a gene. Germline V gene lookup returns CDR1 MNHEY and CDR2 SMNVEV (reference sequence). The CDR3 is made up of 14 amino acids. The CDR3 sequence: CASATGGTANIQYF. For the CDR3, the DNA is TGTGCCAGCGCGACAGGGGGGACGGCGAACATTCAGTACTTC.

The CDR3 loop is CASSATSAVDEQFF. The CDR3 nucleotides read TGTGCCAGCAGTGCGACTAGTGCTGTCGATGAGCAGTTCTTC. The chain has TRBV28 and TRBJ2-1, with a weak D call TRBD2 (6 bases). Germline CDR1 MDHEN, CDR2 SYDVKM. The ends were cut back, 5 bases at V and 8 bases at J, with 16 bases in the middle. This CDR3 region has 14 residues. Using reference TRBV28 and TRBJ2-1 for the parts outside the CDR3, the full variable domain is DVKVTQSSRYLVKRTGEKVFLECVQDMDHENMFWYRQDPGLGLRLIYFSYDVKMKEKGDIPEGYSVSREKKERFSLILESASTNQTSMYLCASSATSAVDEQFFGPGTRLTVL.

This chain joins TRBV6-1 and TRBJ2-7; 7 bases line up with TRBD1. V lost 5 bases to trimming and J lost 2 bases; unmatched junction nucleotides: 6. This CDR3 contains 14 residues. CDR1 and CDR2 (germline): MNHNS, SASEGT. The CDR3 reads CASSMTGITYEQYF. The CDR3, as DNA: TGTGCCAGCAGTATGACAGGGATTACCTACGAGCAGTACTTC.

The chain has TRBV6-1 and TRBJ2-3, with D perhaps TRBD2 (7 bases). V lost 2 bases, J lost 5 bases, and 20 bases lay in between. CDR1 is MNHNS, CDR2 SASEGT, per germline. The CDR3 is made up of 17 amino acids. This chain's CDR3 is CASSERGGGQGGDTQYF. CDR3 bases: TGTGCCAGCAGTGAAAGAGGGGGGGGGCAGGGAGGAGATACGCAGTATTTT.